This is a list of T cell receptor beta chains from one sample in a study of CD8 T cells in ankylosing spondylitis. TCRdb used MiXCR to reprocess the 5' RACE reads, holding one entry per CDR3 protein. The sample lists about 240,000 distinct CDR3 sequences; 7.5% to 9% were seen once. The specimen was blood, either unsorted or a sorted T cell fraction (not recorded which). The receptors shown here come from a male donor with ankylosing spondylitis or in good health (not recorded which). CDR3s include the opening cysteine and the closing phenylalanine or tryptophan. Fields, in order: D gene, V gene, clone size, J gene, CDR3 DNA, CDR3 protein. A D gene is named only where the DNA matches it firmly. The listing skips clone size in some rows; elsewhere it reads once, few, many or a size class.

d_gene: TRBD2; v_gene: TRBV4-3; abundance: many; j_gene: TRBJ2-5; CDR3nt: TGCGCCAGCTCGACTAGCGGGGGGGCCGGAGAGACCCAGTACTTC; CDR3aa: CASSTSGGAGETQYF
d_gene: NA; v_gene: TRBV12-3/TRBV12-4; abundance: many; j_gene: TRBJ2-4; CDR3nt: TGTGCCAGCAGTTTAGAGGGCCATGCCAAAAACATTCAGTACTTC; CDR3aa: CASSLEGHAKNIQYF
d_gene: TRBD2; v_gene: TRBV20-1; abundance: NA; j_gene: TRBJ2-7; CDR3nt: TGCAGTGCAAAGAAGCCGGGACTAGCGAGCTCCTACGAGCAGTACTTC; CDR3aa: CSAKKPGLASSYEQYF
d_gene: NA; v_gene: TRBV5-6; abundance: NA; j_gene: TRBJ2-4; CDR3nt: TGTGCCAGCAGCTTGGGCGGGATAGGGGCCAAAAACATTCAGTACTTC; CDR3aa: CASSLGGIGAKNIQYF
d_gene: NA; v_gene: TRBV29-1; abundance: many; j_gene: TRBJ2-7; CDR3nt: TGCAGCGTTGCGTCCGGGATCGGCTACGAGCAGTACTTC; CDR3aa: CSVASGIGYEQYF
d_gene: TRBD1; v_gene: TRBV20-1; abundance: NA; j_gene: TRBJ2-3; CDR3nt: TGCAGTGCTAGAGCACGTCAGGGGGCTGGCACAGATACGCAGTATTTT; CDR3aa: CSARARQGAGTDTQYF
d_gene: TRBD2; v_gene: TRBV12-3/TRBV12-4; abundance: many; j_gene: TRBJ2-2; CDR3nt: TGTGCCAGCAGCACCAGCGGGGACTACACCGGGGAGCTGTTTTTT; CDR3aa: CASSTSGDYTGELFF
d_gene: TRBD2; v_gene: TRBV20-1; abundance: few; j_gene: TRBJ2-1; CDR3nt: TGCAGTGCTCTGGTCCGCTCCCCGGGACTAGCGGCCTCCTACAATGAGCAGTTCTTC; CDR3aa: CSALVRSPGLAASYNEQFF
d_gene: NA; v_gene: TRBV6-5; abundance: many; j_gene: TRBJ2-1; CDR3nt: TGTGCCAGCAGTTACCAACCTTTGGGACGGGGTGAGCAGTTCTTC; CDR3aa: CASSYQPLGRGEQFF
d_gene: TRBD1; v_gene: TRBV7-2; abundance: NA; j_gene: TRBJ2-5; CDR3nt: TGTGCCAGCAGAACGACAGGGTCACAAGAGACCCAGTACTTC; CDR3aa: CASRTTGSQETQYF
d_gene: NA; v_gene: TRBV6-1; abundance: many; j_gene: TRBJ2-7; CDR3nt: TGTGCCAGCAGTGAAAACTACGAGCAGTACTTC; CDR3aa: CASSENYEQYF
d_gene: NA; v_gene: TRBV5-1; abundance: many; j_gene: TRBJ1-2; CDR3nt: TGCGCCAGCAGCCTTACAAGCCAACCTTATGGCTACACCTTC; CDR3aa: CASSLTSQPYGYTF
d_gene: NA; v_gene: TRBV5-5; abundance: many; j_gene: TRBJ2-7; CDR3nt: TGTGCCAGCAGTTCTCTCGCGACCTCCTACGAGCAGTACTTC; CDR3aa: CASSSLATSYEQYF
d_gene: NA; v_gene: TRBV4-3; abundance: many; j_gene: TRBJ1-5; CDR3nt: TGCGCCAGCAGCCTGACTTCAGATCGGGGGCAGCCCCAGCATTTT; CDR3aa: CASSLTSDRGQPQHF
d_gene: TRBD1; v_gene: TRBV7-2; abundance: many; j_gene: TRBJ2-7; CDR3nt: TGTGCCAGCAGCTTAGCGGGACAGGGCGAGCAGTACTTC; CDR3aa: CASSLAGQGEQYF
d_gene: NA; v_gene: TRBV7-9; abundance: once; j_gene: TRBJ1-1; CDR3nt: TGTGCCAGCAGCACGGGACTGGCGGGTACTGAAGCTTTCTTT; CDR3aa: CASSTGLAGTEAFF
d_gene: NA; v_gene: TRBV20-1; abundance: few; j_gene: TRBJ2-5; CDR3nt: TGCAGTGCTAGACGGTCTCCCGGGGAGTACTTC; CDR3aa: CSARRSPGEYF
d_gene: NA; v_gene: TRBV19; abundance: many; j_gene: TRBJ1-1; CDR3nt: TGTGCCAGTAGTGCCAGGAAGACCACTGAAGCTTTCTTT; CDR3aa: CASSARKTTEAFF
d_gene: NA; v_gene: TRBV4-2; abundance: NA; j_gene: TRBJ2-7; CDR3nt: TGTGCCAGCAGCCAACTCAGCCCGTACGAGCAGTACTTC; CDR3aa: CASSQLSPYEQYF
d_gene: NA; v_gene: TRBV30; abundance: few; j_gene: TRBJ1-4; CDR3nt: TGTGCCTGGAGTGTAACTGGACGGATGGCCGTCGGGGGTAATGAAAAACTGTTTTTT; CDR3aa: CAWSVTGRMAVGGNEKLFF
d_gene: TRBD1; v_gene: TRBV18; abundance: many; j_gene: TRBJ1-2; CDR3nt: TGTGCCAGCTCACCACCGGGGACAGGTGCCGGCTACACCTTC; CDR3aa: CASSPPGTGAGYTF
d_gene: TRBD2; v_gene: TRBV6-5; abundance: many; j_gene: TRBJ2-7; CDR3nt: TGTGCCAGCAGTTGGGCGGGGGACTGGTACGAGCAGTACTTC; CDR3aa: CASSWAGDWYEQYF
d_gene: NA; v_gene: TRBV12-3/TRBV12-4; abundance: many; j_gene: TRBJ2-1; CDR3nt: TGTGCCAGCAGCCCCCTTGGGGGATACAATGAGCAGTTCTTC; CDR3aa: CASSPLGGYNEQFF
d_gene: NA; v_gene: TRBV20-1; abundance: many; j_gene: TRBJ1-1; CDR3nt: TGCAGTGCTAGAGACAGGCGCACCCTTGAAGCTTTCTTT; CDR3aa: CSARDRRTLEAFF
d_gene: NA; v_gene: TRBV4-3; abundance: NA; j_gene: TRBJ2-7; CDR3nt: TGCGCCAGCAGCCAAGATATCCAGCGGGCTTACGAGCAGTACTTC; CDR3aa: CASSQDIQRAYEQYF
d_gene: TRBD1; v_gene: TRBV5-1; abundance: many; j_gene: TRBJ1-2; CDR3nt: TGCGCCAGCAGCCGAACAGGGGGCACTAACTATGGCTACACCTTC; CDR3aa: CASSRTGGTNYGYTF
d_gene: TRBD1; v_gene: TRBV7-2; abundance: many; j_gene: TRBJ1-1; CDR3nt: TGTGCCAGCAGCGTTCCTCAGGGGGTGAGCACTGAAGCTTTCTTT; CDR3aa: CASSVPQGVSTEAFF